The TCR beta chain described here comes from a study of CD8 T cells in ankylosing spondylitis. The study, taken as a whole, reports: A motif of 7 to 9 highly homologous TCR beta variants was seen as apparently characteristic of ankylosing spondylitis blood.

This clonotype has more than one count but fewer than ten. The antigen remains unidentified. MiXCR was run by TCRdb on the 5' RACE reads, yielding one entry per CDR3 protein. This sample has roughly 700,000 distinct CDR3 sequences, with 19% found just once. Germline CDR1 and CDR2: MGHRA and YSYEKL. This CDR3 is built from 15 residues. Losses at the gene ends were 2 bases for V and 6 bases for J; bases not matched to a gene: 8. The sequence was obtained from a male donor with ankylosing spondylitis. Material: blood, either unsorted or a sorted T cell fraction (not recorded which). The chain combines TRBV4-1 with TRBJ1-2; 8 nucleotides agree with TRBD1. In nucleotides, the CDR3 is TGCGCCAGCAGCCAACCGGACAGGGAGGCGGATGGCTACACCTTC. Translating gives CASSQPDREADGYTF.